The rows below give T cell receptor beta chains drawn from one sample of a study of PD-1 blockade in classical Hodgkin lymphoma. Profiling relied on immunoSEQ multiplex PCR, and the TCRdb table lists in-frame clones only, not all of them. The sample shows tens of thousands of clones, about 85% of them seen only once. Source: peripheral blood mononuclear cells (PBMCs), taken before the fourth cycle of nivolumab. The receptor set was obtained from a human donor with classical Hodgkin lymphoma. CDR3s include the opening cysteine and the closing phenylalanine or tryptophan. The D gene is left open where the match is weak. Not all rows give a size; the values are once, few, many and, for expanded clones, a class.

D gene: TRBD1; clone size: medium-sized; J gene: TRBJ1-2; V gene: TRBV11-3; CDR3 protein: CASSLEGAGGACYGYTF; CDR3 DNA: TGTGCCAGCAGCCTGGAGGGGGCAGGGGGCGCCTGCTATGGCTACACCTTC
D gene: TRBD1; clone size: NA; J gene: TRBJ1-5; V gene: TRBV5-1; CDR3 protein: CASSLQGARGQPQHF; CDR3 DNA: TGCGCCAGCAGCTTACAGGGGGCCAGGGGTCAGCCCCAGCATTTT
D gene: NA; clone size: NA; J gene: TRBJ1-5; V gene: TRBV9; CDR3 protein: CASSVDPGGNQPQHF; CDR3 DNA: TGTGCCAGCAGCGTAGACCCCGGGGGGAATCAGCCCCAGCATTTT
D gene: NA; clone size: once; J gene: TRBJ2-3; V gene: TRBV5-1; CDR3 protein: CASSQETGSTDTQYF; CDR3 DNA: TGCGCCAGCAGCCAAGAGACGGGAAGCACAGATACGCAGTATTTT
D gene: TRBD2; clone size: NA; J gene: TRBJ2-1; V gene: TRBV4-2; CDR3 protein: CASSQGGTSGVAQFF; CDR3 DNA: TGTGCCAGCAGCCAAGGGGGGACTAGCGGGGTTGCGCAGTTCTTC
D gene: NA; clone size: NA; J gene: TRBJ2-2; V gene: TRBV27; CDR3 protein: CASTSYLTGELFF; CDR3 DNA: TGTGCCAGCACGTCCTATCTCACCGGGGAGCTGTTTTTT
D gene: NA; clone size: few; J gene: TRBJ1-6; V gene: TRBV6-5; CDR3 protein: CASRRTGPGNSPLHF; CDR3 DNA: TGTGCCAGCAGGCGGACCGGGCCGGGGAATTCACCCCTCCACTTT
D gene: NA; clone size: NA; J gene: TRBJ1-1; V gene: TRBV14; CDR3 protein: CASSQAKWTGTEYTEAFF; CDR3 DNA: TGTGCCAGCAGCCAAGCCAAGTGGACCGGGACCGAATACACTGAAGCTTTCTTT
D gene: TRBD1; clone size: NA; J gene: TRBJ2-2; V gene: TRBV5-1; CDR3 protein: CASSLQTGGATGELFF; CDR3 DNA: TGCGCCAGCAGCCTACAAACAGGGGGCGCGACCGGGGAGCTGTTTTTT
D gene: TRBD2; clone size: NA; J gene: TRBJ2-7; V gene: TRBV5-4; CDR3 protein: CASSFPASGAYEQYF; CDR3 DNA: TGTGCCAGCTCCTTCCCGGCTAGCGGGGCTTACGAGCAGTACTTC
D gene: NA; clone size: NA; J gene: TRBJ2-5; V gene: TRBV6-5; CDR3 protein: CASKPGTNQETQYF; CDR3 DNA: TGTGCCAGCAAACCCGGGACAAACCAAGAGACCCAGTACTTC
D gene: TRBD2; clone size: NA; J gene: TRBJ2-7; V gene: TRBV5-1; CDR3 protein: CASSLGRTSGAEQYF; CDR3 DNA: TGCGCCAGCAGCTTAGGAAGGACTAGCGGGGCCGAGCAGTACTTC
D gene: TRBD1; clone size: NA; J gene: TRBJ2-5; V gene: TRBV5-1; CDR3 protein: CASSPLMTGGQETQYF; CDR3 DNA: TGCGCCAGCAGCCCTCTAATGACAGGGGGACAAGAGACCCAGTACTTC
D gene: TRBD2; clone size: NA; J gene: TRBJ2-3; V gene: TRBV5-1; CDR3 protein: CASSLVAGATDTQYF; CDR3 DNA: TGCGCCAGCAGCTTGGTAGCGGGGGCGACAGATACGCAGTATTTT
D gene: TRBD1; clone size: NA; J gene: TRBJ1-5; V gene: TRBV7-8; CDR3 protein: CASSLAQGGTGGLQPQHF; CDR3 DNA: TGTGCCAGCAGCTTAGCCCAAGGTGGGACAGGGGGCCTTCAGCCCCAGCATTTT
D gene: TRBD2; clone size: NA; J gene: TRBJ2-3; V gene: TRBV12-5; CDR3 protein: CASGPSGGAGTQYF; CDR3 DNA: TGTGCTAGTGGCCCTAGCGGGGGGGCGGGTACGCAGTATTTT
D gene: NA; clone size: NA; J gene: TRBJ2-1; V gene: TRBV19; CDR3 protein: CASSLPRRAGATYNEQFF; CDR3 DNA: TGTGCCAGTAGTCTCCCCCGACGGGCGGGGGCTACCTACAATGAGCAGTTCTTC
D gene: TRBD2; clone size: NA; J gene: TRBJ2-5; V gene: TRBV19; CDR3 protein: CASSDPGGGVRETQYF; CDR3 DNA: TGTGCCAGTAGCGACCCTGGCGGGGGAGTCCGAGAGACCCAGTACTTC
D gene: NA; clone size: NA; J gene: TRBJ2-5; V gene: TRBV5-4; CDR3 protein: CASSFSTGETQYF; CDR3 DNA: TGTGCCAGCAGCTTTTCAACAGGGGAGACCCAGTACTTC
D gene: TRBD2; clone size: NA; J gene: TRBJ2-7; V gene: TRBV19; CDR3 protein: CASSFLPAGAIYEQYF; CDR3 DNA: TGTGCCAGTAGTTTCCTACCAGCGGGGGCCATTTACGAGCAGTACTTC
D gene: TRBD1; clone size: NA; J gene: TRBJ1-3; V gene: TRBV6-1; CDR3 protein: CASSDRGKGNTIYF; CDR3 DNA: TGTGCCAGCAGTGACAGGGGGAAAGGAAACACCATATATTTT
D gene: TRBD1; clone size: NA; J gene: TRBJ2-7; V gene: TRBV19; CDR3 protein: CASSIVVQGNSYEQYF; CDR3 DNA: TGTGCCAGTAGTATAGTGGTACAGGGGAACTCCTACGAGCAGTACTTC
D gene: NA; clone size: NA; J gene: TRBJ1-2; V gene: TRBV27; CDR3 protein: CASSFYNTYGYTF; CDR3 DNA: TGTGCCAGCAGTTTCTACAATACCTATGGCTACACCTTC
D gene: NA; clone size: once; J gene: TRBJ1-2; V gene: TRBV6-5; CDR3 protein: CASRRQLNYGYTF; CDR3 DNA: TGTGCCAGCAGGAGACAGCTAAACTATGGCTACACCTTC
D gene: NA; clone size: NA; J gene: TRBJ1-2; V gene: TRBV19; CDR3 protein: CASSGTPRYGYTF; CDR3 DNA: TGTGCCAGTAGCGGGACACCCCGTTATGGCTACACCTTC
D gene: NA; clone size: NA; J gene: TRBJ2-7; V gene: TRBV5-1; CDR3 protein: CASSPEGGDEQYF; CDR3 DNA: TGCGCCAGCAGCCCTGAAGGAGGGGACGAGCAGTACTTC
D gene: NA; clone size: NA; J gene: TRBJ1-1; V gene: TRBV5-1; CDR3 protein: CASQDSANTEAFF; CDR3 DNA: TGCGCCAGCCAGGACAGCGCTAACACTGAAGCTTTCTTT
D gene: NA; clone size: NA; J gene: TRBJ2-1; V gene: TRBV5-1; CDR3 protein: CASSLAGAHPNEQFF; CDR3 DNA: TGCGCCAGCAGCTTGGCCGGGGCCCACCCCAATGAGCAGTTCTTC
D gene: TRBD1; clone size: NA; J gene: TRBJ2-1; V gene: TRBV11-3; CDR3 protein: CATAPGQGANNEQFF; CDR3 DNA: TGTGCTACGGCCCCGGGGCAGGGGGCCAACAATGAGCAGTTCTTC